This record looks at one T cell receptor beta chain sequence and its context. The antigen remains undetermined. The method was immunoSEQ multiplex PCR; TCRdb's version includes in-frame clones alone and lacks a portion of them. The sample carries roughly 420,000 clones, 89% recorded once. The source of the sample is a study of Ad26.COV2.S vaccination and SARS-CoV-2 variants. Overall study: Ad26.COV2.S shots went into the muscle once or twice, 56 days apart. Study-wide results and caveats: Breadth of non-spike TCRs did not differ between vaccinees and placebo recipients. The placebo group had lower spike-specific TCR breadth than the vaccine recipients did.

This CDR3 comprises 18 residues. V was trimmed by 4 bases and J by 2 bases, leaving 22 bases between them. The germline gives CDR1 SGHTA, CDR2 FQGTGA. Described treatment: over 15 received Ad26.COV2.S at low or high dose, single or two shots; several received placebo; per-sample allocation not given. The investigators took samples on day 63 after the first vaccine or placebo injection. In Boston, the donor was an adult between 18-55 years of age. This TCR was sampled from a person aged 18 to 59 who received the Ad26.COV2.S COVID-19 vaccine or a placebo. The chain joins TRBV7-3 to TRBJ2-3; D is ambiguous. This specimen was peripheral blood, taken in a trial of Ad26.COV2.S vaccine versus placebo. CDR3 in amino acids: CASSSEARGVFTTDTQYF. The CDR3 region has the DNA TGTGCCAGCAGCTCGGAAGCGCGTGGTGTCTTTACCACAGATACGCAGTATTTT.